This is a list of T cell receptor beta chains from one sample in a study of cytomegalovirus exposure and HLA in healthy donors. TCRdb's table, derived via immunoSEQ multiplex PCR, lists solely in-frame clones and lacks some. The sample records some 110,000 clones, 65% to 90% being singletons. Sequencing used PBMCs. Receptors were obtained from a young man in good health and CMV-seronegative. Each CDR3 is given with its conserved first and last residue. The order of the fields is V gene, J gene, clone size, D gene, CDR3 protein, CDR3 DNA. The D gene is left open where the match is weak. Size tells how often a clone was seen (once, few, many) or the class of an expanded clone, and some rows leave it out.

V gene: TRBV2; J gene: TRBJ1-3; clone size: few; D gene: .; CDR3 protein: CASSNPARTVSGNTIYF; CDR3 DNA: TGTGCCAGCAGTAACCCGGCCCGGACAGTCTCCGGAAACACCATATATTTT
V gene: TRBV19; J gene: TRBJ2-3; clone size: .; D gene: TRBD2; CDR3 protein: CASSNLAGTQYF; CDR3 DNA: TGTGCCAGTAGTAATCTAGCGGGTACGCAGTATTTT
V gene: TRBV2; J gene: TRBJ1-3; clone size: once; D gene: .; CDR3 protein: CASSGVSSGNTIYF; CDR3 DNA: TGTGCCAGCAGCGGGGTCAGCTCTGGAAACACCATATATTTT
V gene: TRBV25-1; J gene: TRBJ1-3; clone size: once; D gene: TRBD1; CDR3 protein: CASTGRGGGGNTIYF; CDR3 DNA: TGTGCCAGCACCGGGAGAGGGGGCGGTGGAAACACCATATATTTT
V gene: TRBV2; J gene: TRBJ1-2; clone size: .; D gene: .; CDR3 protein: CASSIGTGGYTF; CDR3 DNA: TGTGCCAGCAGTATCGGGACTGGAGGCTACACCTTC
V gene: TRBV5-1; J gene: TRBJ2-7; clone size: few; D gene: TRBD1; CDR3 protein: CASSLGGQGINEQYF; CDR3 DNA: TGCGCCAGCAGCTTGGGTGGACAGGGTATCAACGAGCAGTACTTC
V gene: TRBV9; J gene: TRBJ2-1; clone size: few; D gene: .; CDR3 protein: CASSFRLGLPYNEQFF; CDR3 DNA: TGTGCCAGCAGCTTCAGACTGGGGCTGCCCTACAATGAGCAGTTCTTC
V gene: TRBV28; J gene: TRBJ1-2; clone size: .; D gene: .; CDR3 protein: CASSQTPEYGYTF; CDR3 DNA: TGTGCCAGCAGCCAGACTCCCGAGTATGGCTACACCTTC
V gene: TRBV27; J gene: TRBJ1-1; clone size: .; D gene: .; CDR3 protein: CASSPPGVTEAFF; CDR3 DNA: TGTGCCAGCAGTCCGCCCGGGGTCACTGAAGCTTTCTTT
V gene: TRBV7-2; J gene: TRBJ2-2; clone size: .; D gene: .; CDR3 protein: CASSLLNTGELFF; CDR3 DNA: TGTGCCAGCAGCTTACTGAACACCGGGGAGCTGTTTTTT
V gene: TRBV7-6; J gene: TRBJ1-3; clone size: .; D gene: .; CDR3 protein: CASSLSLGRANTIYF; CDR3 DNA: TGTGCCAGCAGCTTAAGTCTTGGCAGGGCAAACACCATATATTTT
V gene: TRBV7-9; J gene: TRBJ1-2; clone size: .; D gene: .; CDR3 protein: CASSRDADRYTF; CDR3 DNA: TGTGCCAGCAGTCGGGATGCCGACCGCTACACCTTC
V gene: TRBV9; J gene: TRBJ1-2; clone size: .; D gene: TRBD1; CDR3 protein: CASSVGQVGYGYTF; CDR3 DNA: TGTGCCAGCAGCGTTGGACAGGTGGGCTATGGCTACACCTTC
V gene: TRBV7-9; J gene: TRBJ2-6; clone size: once; D gene: .; CDR3 protein: CASSLASGDASGANGLTF; CDR3 DNA: TGTGCCAGCAGCTTAGCATCGGGGGATGCTTCTGGGGCCAACGGCCTGACTTTC
V gene: TRBV19; J gene: TRBJ1-4; clone size: few; D gene: .; CDR3 protein: CASSEAEQLFF; CDR3 DNA: TGTGCCAGTAGTGAAGCGGAACAACTGTTTTTT
V gene: TRBV6-1; J gene: TRBJ1-6; clone size: once; D gene: TRBD1; CDR3 protein: CASSEQGGAGGSPLHF; CDR3 DNA: TGTGCCAGCAGTGAACAGGGGGGCGCAGGGGGTTCACCCCTCCACTTT
V gene: TRBV28; J gene: TRBJ1-2; clone size: few; D gene: .; CDR3 protein: CASSGGQLTLEYGYTF; CDR3 DNA: TGTGCCAGCAGTGGGGGCCAGCTCACTCTAGAATATGGCTACACCTTC
V gene: TRBV7-2; J gene: TRBJ2-7; clone size: .; D gene: TRBD1; CDR3 protein: CASSLRSDRAHEQYF; CDR3 DNA: TGTGCCAGCAGCTTAAGGTCTGACAGGGCCCACGAGCAGTACTTC
V gene: TRBV30; J gene: TRBJ2-5; clone size: .; D gene: TRBD1; CDR3 protein: CALGQGWGKAQYF; CDR3 DNA: TGTGCCTTAGGACAGGGTTGGGGCAAGGCCCAGTACTTC
V gene: TRBV30; J gene: TRBJ2-1; clone size: few; D gene: .; CDR3 protein: CAWSAGNNEQFF; CDR3 DNA: TGTGCCTGGAGTGCGGGAAACAATGAGCAGTTCTTC
V gene: TRBV27; J gene: TRBJ2-2; clone size: few; D gene: .; CDR3 protein: CASSLSRRGNTGELFF; CDR3 DNA: TGTGCCAGCAGTTTATCGAGGAGGGGAAACACCGGGGAGCTGTTTTTT
V gene: TRBV19; J gene: TRBJ1-6; clone size: .; D gene: TRBD1; CDR3 protein: CASSSRTGANSPLHF; CDR3 DNA: TGTGCCAGTAGTTCCAGGACAGGGGCTAATTCACCCCTCCACTTT
V gene: TRBV5-4; J gene: TRBJ2-3; clone size: .; D gene: .; CDR3 protein: CASSSRQATGDTQYF; CDR3 DNA: TGTGCCAGCAGCTCCCGACAGGCGACGGGGGATACGCAGTATTTT
V gene: TRBV6-5; J gene: TRBJ1-2; clone size: few; D gene: .; CDR3 protein: CASRRSLGGGYTF; CDR3 DNA: TGTGCCAGCAGACGGAGCTTGGGGGGTGGCTACACCTTC
V gene: TRBV5-6; J gene: TRBJ2-3; clone size: .; D gene: TRBD2; CDR3 protein: CASSPGLLPQYF; CDR3 DNA: TGTGCCAGCAGCCCGGGACTACTACCGCAGTATTTT
V gene: TRBV5-1; J gene: TRBJ1-4; clone size: .; D gene: TRBD1; CDR3 protein: CASSYTTGFNEKLFF; CDR3 DNA: TGCGCCAGCAGCTACACGACAGGGTTTAATGAAAAACTGTTTTTT
V gene: TRBV6-1; J gene: TRBJ2-5; clone size: .; D gene: .; CDR3 protein: CASSVAGRQETQYF; CDR3 DNA: TGTGCCAGCAGTGTCGCGGGACGGCAAGAGACCCAGTACTTC
V gene: TRBV6-6; J gene: TRBJ2-7; clone size: .; D gene: TRBD1; CDR3 protein: CASSGQGTVGEQYF; CDR3 DNA: TGTGCCAGCAGTGGACAGGGGACGGTCGGCGAGCAGTACTTC
V gene: TRBV30; J gene: TRBJ1-1; clone size: .; D gene: .; CDR3 protein: CAWSTDLNTEAFF; CDR3 DNA: TGTGCCTGGAGTACCGACTTGAACACTGAAGCTTTCTTT
V gene: TRBV19; J gene: TRBJ1-1; clone size: .; D gene: .; CDR3 protein: CASSKPQGANTEAFF; CDR3 DNA: TGTGCCAGTAGTAAACCACAGGGTGCGAACACTGAAGCTTTCTTT
V gene: TRBV19; J gene: TRBJ1-2; clone size: once; D gene: .; CDR3 protein: CASSYLNYGYTF; CDR3 DNA: TGTGCCAGTAGCTACCTTAACTATGGCTACACCTTC
V gene: TRBV2; J gene: TRBJ2-5; clone size: .; D gene: TRBD1; CDR3 protein: CASSQGTVQEAQYF; CDR3 DNA: TGTGCCAGCAGTCAAGGGACAGTGCAAGAGGCCCAGTACTTC
V gene: TRBV11-2; J gene: TRBJ2-3; clone size: .; D gene: .; CDR3 protein: CASRYQFGVDTQYF; CDR3 DNA: TGTGCCAGCAGATACCAGTTCGGGGTCGATACGCAGTATTTT
V gene: TRBV4-1; J gene: TRBJ2-5; clone size: .; D gene: .; CDR3 protein: CASSQGTLEVETQYF; CDR3 DNA: TGCGCCAGCAGCCAAGGGACCTTGGAGGTAGAGACCCAGTACTTC
V gene: TRBV7-2; J gene: TRBJ2-1; clone size: .; D gene: TRBD2; CDR3 protein: CASSPRLAGAIYNEQFF; CDR3 DNA: TGTGCCAGCAGCCCTCGACTAGCGGGGGCCATATACAATGAGCAGTTCTTC
V gene: TRBV28; J gene: TRBJ2-7; clone size: .; D gene: .; CDR3 protein: CASSTIQGAAEQYF; CDR3 DNA: TGTGCCAGCAGTACGATACAGGGAGCAGCCGAGCAGTACTTC
V gene: TRBV27; J gene: TRBJ2-1; clone size: .; D gene: .; CDR3 protein: CASSQGSSYNEQFF; CDR3 DNA: TGTGCCAGCAGCCAGGGGAGCTCCTACAATGAGCAGTTCTTC
V gene: TRBV6-5; J gene: TRBJ2-3; clone size: .; D gene: .; CDR3 protein: CATIGGPRTDTQYF; CDR3 DNA: TGTGCCACCATAGGGGGTCCACGCACAGATACGCAGTATTTT
V gene: TRBV29-1; J gene: TRBJ2-3; clone size: .; D gene: .; CDR3 protein: CSGLTGTDTQYF; CDR3 DNA: TGCAGCGGTCTAACAGGGACAGATACGCAGTATTTT